Listed below are T cell receptor beta chains from one sample, sequenced in a study of graft-versus-host responses after intestinal transplantation. Some clones are missing from TCRdb's copy, which holds only in-frame ones; the method was immunoSEQ multiplex PCR. The top ten hold under 4% of the sample, which has 20,000 or so clones, roughly four fifths seen once. The sample here was ileum tissue, taken 12 days after intestinal transplant. These receptors all come from a human patient who received an intestinal transplant, so some T cells may come from the graft donor. Both conserved end residues are part of each CDR3. D genes are given only for firm matches. Clone size is shown for a subset of rows, as once, few, many or a class of expanded clone.

clone_size d_call j_call v_call cdr3_nt cdr3_aa
- - TRBJ2-7 TRBV6-5 TGTGCCAGCAGTTACGGCGGGGGCACCTACGAGCAGTACTTC CASSYGGGTYEQYF
few - TRBJ1-1 TRBV13 TGTGCCAGCAGCTCCTACACTGAAGCTTTCTTT CASSSYTEAFF
- - TRBJ1-1 TRBV2 TGTGCCAGCAGTGGAGGGCCGGGAAAGAGAACTGAAGCTTTCTTT CASSGGPGKRTEAFF
- TRBD2 TRBJ2-7 TRBV9 TGTGCCAGCAGCATACTAGCGGGAGGGCCGGGGGAGCAGTACTTC CASSILAGGPGEQYF
- - TRBJ1-6 TRBV7-8 TGTGCCAGCAGCTTAGTCCAGGGGTTTTCACCCCTCCACTTT CASSLVQGFSPLHF
- - TRBJ2-2 TRBV5-1 TGCGCCAGCAGCGCCAGAGAGCGGACCTACAACGGGGAGCTGTTTTTT CASSARERTYNGELFF
- - TRBJ1-2 TRBV11-3 TGTGCCAGCAGCTTAGATCATGGGGACAAAGCCACCTTC CASSLDHGDKATF
- - TRBJ1-1 TRBV7-9 TGTGCCAGCAGCTCTGAGGGAGGGACTGAAGCTTTCTTT CASSSEGGTEAFF
- - TRBJ1-1 TRBV11-2 TGTGCCAGCAGCTTAGGCAGGGGCACTGAAGCTTTCTTT CASSLGRGTEAFF
few TRBD1 TRBJ1-2 TRBV5-4 TGTGCCAGCAGCTTGGGGGGGACAGAGTATGGCTACACCTTC CASSLGGTEYGYTF
- TRBD1 TRBJ1-2 TRBV4-1 TGCGCCAGCAGCCAAGATGACAGGGTACTGAACTATGGCTACACCTTC CASSQDDRVLNYGYTF
few TRBD2 TRBJ2-7 TRBV5-5 TGTGCCAGCAGCTCGGGACTAGCGGGGGGGCGGGGCGAGCAGTACTTC CASSSGLAGGRGEQYF
- - TRBJ1-1 TRBV15 TGTGCCACCAGCAGGCGGGGAAACACTGAAGCTTTCTTT CATSRRGNTEAFF